The 21 T cell receptor beta chains in this list originate from one sample, sequenced in a study of T-cell memory formation after mild COVID-19. TCRdb fed the 5' RACE reads into MiXCR, producing one record per CDR3 protein. Of around 450,000 distinct CDR3 sequences listed, 20% were seen once; the top ten hold roughly 8%. The sequenced sample was PBMCs or a T cell subset sorted from them (not recorded which). These receptors all come from an adult woman who had mild COVID-19 (a few samples of this study predate the infection). Cell type and time point are not known.

This sequence joins TRBV6-6 and TRBJ1-3; 7 bases are shared with TRBD1. The germline V gene encodes CDR1 MNHNY and CDR2 SVGAGI (reference sequence). The CDR3 loop spans 15 amino acids. With V trimmed by 5 bases and J by 0 bases, 4 bases remained unmatched. This CDR3 reads CASSMQGDSGNTIYF. The CDR3, as DNA: TGTGCCAGCAGTATGCAGGGGGACTCTGGAAACACCATATATTTT.

The chain employs TRBV4-3 and TRBJ1-2; D possibly corresponds to TRBD1 (5 bases). CDR3 length: 17 amino acids. V was clipped by 0 bases and J by 4 bases, with 18 bases between them. Germline CDR1 reads LGHNA; CDR2 reads YSLEER. DNA of the CDR3: TGCGCCAGCAGCCAAGACCGCACGGGGGGTAGAAGCTATGGCTACACCTTC. It translates to CASSQDRTGGRSYGYTF.

The chain joins TRBV4-1 to TRBJ2-2; 7 bases are shared with TRBD1. After removal of 2 bases from V and 2 bases from J, the junction contained 2 bases not matched to a gene. This CDR3 is 15 amino acids long. Germline CDR1 reads MGHRA; CDR2 reads YSYEKL. The CDR3 DNA reads TGCGCCAGCAGCCAATGGACAGGAAACACCGGGGAGCTGTTTTTT. Its translation: CASSQWTGNTGELFF.

This clonotype was recorded a few times. The chain combines TRBV7-3 with TRBJ1-1; D is unresolved. The ends were cut back, 3 bases at V and 8 bases at J, with 10 bases in the middle. CDR1 and CDR2 (germline): SGHTA, FQGTGA. The CDR3 covers 12 residues. The CDR3 DNA reads as TGTGCCAGCAGCTTCGGGGTTAGGGAAGCTTTCTTT. Translation: CASSFGVREAFF.

This clonotype has more than one count but fewer than ten. The rearrangement links TRBV19 to TRBJ1-1, with 8 nucleotides matching TRBD1. CDR1 is LNHDA, CDR2 SQIVND, per germline (reference sequence). The length of the CDR3 is 14 residues. The V and J ends lost 5 bases and 7 bases, in that order; junction bases with no gene match: 9. CDR3 sequence reads: CASSSDRGLDEAFF. The CDR3 DNA reads TGTGCCAGTAGTTCAGACAGGGGTCTTGATGAAGCTTTCTTT. Using reference TRBV19 and TRBJ1-1 for the parts outside the CDR3, the full variable domain is DGGITQSPKYLFRKEGQNVTLSCEQNLNHDAMYWYRQDPGQGLRLIYYSQIVNDFQKGDIAEGYSVSREKKESFPLTVTSAQKNPTAFYLCASSSDRGLDEAFFGQGTRLTVV.

This clonotype was detected a few times. Here the CDR3 reads CASYGGQPLIGDGNEQFF. The CDR3 nucleotides are TGCGCCAGCTACGGGGGACAGCCGCTTATAGGGGATGGAAATGAGCAGTTCTTC. The genes are TRBV5-1 and TRBJ2-1; possible D gene TRBD1, 7 bases. The CDR3 consists of 18 residues. Germline V gene lookup returns CDR1 SGHRS and CDR2 YFSETQ. V dropped 7 bases and J dropped 7 bases, with 30 bases sitting between them. The full variable domain, completed using reference TRBV5-1 and TRBJ2-1, is KAGVTQTPRYLIKTRGQQVTLSCSPISGHRSVSWYQQTPGQGLQFLFEYFSETQRNKGNFPGRFSGRQFSNSRSEMNVSTLELGDSALYLCASYGGQPLIGDGNEQFFGPGTRLTVL.

This clonotype was counted between two and nine times. The gene calls are TRBV15 and TRBJ2-7; D is possibly TRBD2 (5 bases). Deletions cut 0 bases from V and 7 bases from J, with 22 bases between. The CDR3 contains 17 residues. Germline-derived CDR1 and CDR2 are LNHNV and YYDKDF (reference sequence). CDR3 in DNA: TGTGCCACCAGCAGAGATCGGGGAGCTAGTGGCGTTGGGGAGCAGTACTTC. The encoded protein is CATSRDRGASGVGEQYF.

Only a few counts were recorded for this clonotype. V usage is TRBV5-1 and J usage is TRBJ2-1; 14 positions match TRBD2. The ends lost 2 bases at V and 1 base at J; junction bases unmatched: 8. Germline V gene data show CDR1 as SGHRS and CDR2 as YFSETQ. The CDR3 consists of 19 residues. The CDR3 DNA reads as TGCGCCAGCAGCTTACGAGGGACTAGCGGGAGTGGATCCTACAATGAGCAGTTCTTC. This encodes CASSLRGTSGSGSYNEQFF.

This clonotype was counted between two and nine times. The chain joins TRBV5-1 to TRBJ1-5; D uncertain. This CDR3 has 15 amino acids. The ends were cut back, 3 bases at V and 2 bases at J, with 12 bases in the middle. The germline V gene encodes CDR1 SGHRS and CDR2 YFSETQ. The CDR3 DNA reads TGCGCCAGCAGCTCGGACGGCGCGGGCAATCAGCCCCAGCATTTT. Protein: CASSSDGAGNQPQHF.

This clonotype was counted only a few times. The V call is TRBV5-5, the J call TRBJ2-5; TRBD1 agrees at 7 bases. Trimming removed 2 bases from V and 10 bases from J; junction bases left unmatched: 8. The CDR3 sequence is 13 residues long. The germline V gene has CDR1 SGHKS and CDR2 YYEKEE (reference sequence). CDR3 nucleotide sequence: TGTGCCAGCAGCTTAGGGACAGAAATCCGCCAGTACTTC. Amino acids: CASSLGTEIRQYF. Filled out from reference TRBV5-5 and TRBJ2-5, the complete variable domain reads DAGVTQSPTHLIKTRGQQVTLRCSPISGHKSVSWYQQVLGQGPQFIFQYYEKEERGRGNFPDRFSARQFPNYSSELNVNALLLGDSALYLCASSLGTEIRQYFGPGTRLLVL.

The gene calls are TRBV7-2 and TRBJ2-3; D could derive from TRBD1 or TRBD2 (5 bases each). Germline V gene data show CDR1 as SGHTA and CDR2 as FQGNSA. CDR3 length equals 15 residues. Trimming stripped 1 base from V and 1 base from J, with 9 bases between. Here the CDR3 reads CASSLVRGRTDTQYF. CDR3 DNA: TGTGCCAGCAGCTTAGTTCGGGGACGCACAGATACGCAGTATTTT.

The chain uses TRBV12-3 or TRBV12-4 and TRBJ1-5; maybe TRBD1 (6 bases). The length of the CDR3 is 12 residues. V lost 6 bases, J lost 10 bases, and 13 bases lay in between. This chain's CDR3 is CASRKGGEPQHF. The CDR3 bases are TGTGCCAGCAGGAAGGGGGGTGAACCCCAGCATTTT.

The table lists this clonotype with a few counts. The CDR3 reads CASSAGGLYEQYF. The CDR3 DNA reads TGTGCCAGCAGTGCAGGGGGTCTCTACGAGCAGTACTTC. The chain employs TRBV6-5 and TRBJ2-7; 7 bases fit TRBD1. The CDR3 is made up of 13 amino acids. Germline CDR1 is MNHEY and CDR2 is SVGAGI. V gave up 5 bases and J gave up 3 bases; unmatched junction bases: 4.

The chain joins TRBV4-1 to TRBJ2-7; D is possibly TRBD2 (6 bases). V lost 0 bases, J lost 1 base, and 13 bases lay in between. Per germline, CDR1 MGHRA and CDR2 YSYEKL. There are 16 residues in the CDR3. The CDR3 reads CASSQEIAVPSYEQYF. CDR3 sequence (DNA): TGCGCCAGCAGCCAAGAGATAGCGGTACCTTCCTACGAGCAGTACTTC.

This clonotype was found once. This chain joins TRBV19 and TRBJ2-7, with TRBD1 identical over 12 bases. The germline gives CDR1 LNHDA, CDR2 SQIVND (reference sequence). V dropped 6 bases and J dropped 4; count of bases not matched to a gene: 7. The CDR3 spans 15 residues. This CDR3 reads CASREGTGGTYEQYF. CDR3 coding DNA: TGTGCCAGTAGGGAAGGGACAGGGGGCACGTACGAGCAGTACTTC. Filled out from reference TRBV19 and TRBJ2-7, the complete variable domain reads DGGITQSPKYLFRKEGQNVTLSCEQNLNHDAMYWYRQDPGQGLRLIYYSQIVNDFQKGDIAEGYSVSREKKESFPLTVTSAQKNPTAFYLCASREGTGGTYEQYFGPGTRLTVT.

This clonotype has a handful of counts. The chain couples TRBV11-3 to TRBJ2-3; a weak D match, TRBD2 (5 bases). CDR1 is SGHNT and CDR2 is YENEEA in the germline V gene. CDR3 size: 12 residues. Trimming cost V 4 bases and J 11 bases, with 13 bases left between them. CDR3 DNA: TGTGCCAGCAGCTACCGCCCCGGGGTGCAGTATTTT. This encodes CASSYRPGVQYF.

The V and J genes are TRBV20-1 and TRBJ2-7; TRBD1 agrees at 9 bases. The CDR3 length is 15 residues. Germline CDR1 is DFQATT and CDR2 is SNEGSKA (reference sequence). The trim removed 0 bases at V and 5 bases at J, leaving 8 bases unmatched. CDR3 sequence reads: CSARDGYRGHHEQYF. CDR3 sequence (DNA): TGCAGTGCTAGAGACGGTTACAGGGGGCACCACGAGCAGTACTTC.

This clonotype was counted between two and nine times. The chain links TRBV12-3 or TRBV12-4 to TRBJ2-1; 9 positions match TRBD1. The CDR3 totals 15 residues. J gave up 6 bases and V 3 bases, and 6 bases lay outside the gene matches. The CDR3 loop reads CASSFGPGQGNEQFF. The CDR3 DNA is TGTGCCAGCAGTTTCGGTCCGGGACAGGGCAATGAGCAGTTCTTC.

The table lists this clonotype with a few counts. V usage is TRBV5-4 and J usage is TRBJ1-1; D remains ambiguous. Trimming took 1 base from V and 5 from J, leaving 9 bases between them. The CDR3 runs 13 residues. Germline CDR1 reads SGHNT; CDR2 reads YYREEE (reference sequence). This chain's CDR3 is CASSLRVETEAFF. For the CDR3, the DNA is TGTGCCAGCAGCTTGAGGGTCGAGACTGAAGCTTTCTTT. Combining the CDR3 with reference TRBV5-4 and TRBJ1-1 gives the whole variable domain ETGVTQSPTHLIKTRGQQVTLRCSSQSGHNTVSWYQQALGQGPQFIFQYYREEENGRGNFPPRFSGLQFPNYSSELNVNALELDDSALYLCASSLRVETEAFFGQGTRLTVV.

This clonotype has a handful of counts. CDR3: CASIQGWGSSHEQYF. Here the CDR3 DNA reads TGTGCCAGCATCCAAGGGTGGGGATCGTCCCACGAGCAGTACTTC. This chain connects TRBV6-1 to TRBJ2-7; D remains unclear. V was trimmed by 7 bases and J by 5 bases, leaving 21 bases between them. This CDR3 is 15 amino acids long. Germline V gene lookup returns CDR1 MNHNS and CDR2 SASEGT.

This clonotype was observed a few times. As DNA, the CDR3 is TGCAGCGTTGAAATGGGCCCCTACGAGCAGTACTTC. Amino acid sequence: CSVEMGPYEQYF. This rearrangement joins TRBV29-1 to TRBJ2-7, with D unclear. Trimming took off 2 bases at V and 2 bases at J, with 7 bases between the two ends. Germline V gives CDR1 SQVTM, CDR2 ANQGSEA. This CDR3 has 12 residues.